Listed below are T cell receptor beta chains from one sample, sequenced in a study of beta chain features in type 1 diabetes. Only in-frame clones appear in the TCRdb table, and some are missing; sequencing was by immunoSEQ multiplex PCR. This sample has hundreds of thousands of clones; roughly 13% occur once, and the top ten carry around 0.016%. Sequencing used naive CD4+ T cells from blood. These receptors were collected from a man aged 25 to 40 with type 1 diabetes. Both conserved end residues are part of each CDR3. The D gene is left open where the match is weak. Rows give clone size only sometimes, using once, few, many, or a class for an expanded clone.

V	size	D	J	CDR3	DNA
TRBV27	NA	NA	TRBJ2-3	CASSYGDTQYF	TGTGCCAGCAGTTACGGGGATACGCAGTATTTT
TRBV30	NA	NA	TRBJ2-3	CAWSVHGGSADTQYF	TGTGCCTGGAGTGTACACGGGGGATCGGCAGATACGCAGTATTTT
TRBV2	few	NA	TRBJ2-3	CASRPRGNTQYF	TGTGCCAGCAGGCCTCGAGGGAATACGCAGTATTTT
TRBV5-1	NA	TRBD1	TRBJ1-1	CASSLGQGTSEAFF	TGCGCCAGCAGCTTGGGACAGGGGACCTCTGAAGCTTTCTTT
TRBV9	NA	NA	TRBJ2-3	CASSVGQVPDTQYF	TGTGCCAGCAGCGTCGGTCAGGTTCCAGATACGCAGTATTTT
TRBV30	few	NA	TRBJ1-5	CAWSVRANQPQHF	TGTGCCTGGAGTGTCAGGGCCAATCAGCCCCAGCATTTT
TRBV7-2	NA	TRBD1	TRBJ1-5	CASSRTGGGNQPQHF	TGTGCCAGCAGCAGGACAGGGGGGGGCAATCAGCCCCAGCATTTT
TRBV5-1	few	NA	TRBJ2-1	CASSLVSPTSYTYNEQFF	TGCGCCAGCAGCTTGGTGTCACCTACTAGTTACACCTACAATGAGCAGTTCTTC
TRBV2	NA	TRBD2	TRBJ2-1	CASSAGTGGTSGVRGQFF	TGTGCCAGCAGTGCCGGGACAGGGGGGACTAGCGGGGTGCGGGGGCAGTTCTTC
TRBV5-1	NA	NA	TRBJ2-7	CASSLDGQQYEQYF	TGCGCCAGCAGCTTGGATGGACAGCAATACGAGCAGTACTTC
TRBV9	once	TRBD2	TRBJ2-3	CASSASMGASGRASDTQYF	TGTGCCAGCAGCGCGAGCATGGGGGCTAGCGGGAGGGCCTCAGATACGCAGTATTTT
TRBV2	NA	NA	TRBJ1-1	CASIWGQNTEAFF	TGTGCCAGCATATGGGGACAGAACACTGAAGCTTTCTTT
TRBV9	few	TRBD1	TRBJ1-4	CASSATGAVGEKLFF	TGTGCCAGCAGCGCGACAGGGGCGGTCGGTGAAAAACTGTTTTTT
TRBV25-1	NA	TRBD1	TRBJ1-1	CASSSRDRGWDTEAFF	TGTGCCAGCAGTAGCCGGGACAGGGGGTGGGACACTGAAGCTTTCTTT
TRBV5-4	few	TRBD2	TRBJ2-2	CASSLGRTSATGELFF	TGTGCCAGCAGCTTGGGCCGGACTAGTGCCACCGGGGAGCTGTTTTTT
TRBV20-1	few	NA	TRBJ2-1	CSGLGNEQFF	TGCAGTGGACTAGGAAATGAGCAGTTCTTC
TRBV27	NA	NA	TRBJ2-1	CASSLGGPYNEQFF	TGTGCCAGCAGTTTAGGAGGTCCCTACAATGAGCAGTTCTTC
TRBV9	few	NA	TRBJ1-2	CASSVEVDISGYTF	TGTGCCAGCAGCGTAGAAGTGGACATTAGCGGCTACACCTTC
TRBV2	few	TRBD2	TRBJ2-5	CASRAGTSGETQYF	TGTGCCAGCAGGGCCGGGACTAGCGGAGAGACCCAGTACTTC
TRBV5-6	NA	TRBD2	TRBJ2-7	CASSFRRLAARSYEQYF	TGTGCCAGCAGCTTTCGGAGACTAGCGGCCCGCTCCTACGAGCAGTACTTC
TRBV7-9	once	TRBD2	TRBJ2-1	CASSPSGSHYNEQFF	TGTGCCAGCAGCCCTAGCGGGAGTCACTACAATGAGCAGTTCTTC
TRBV9	few	TRBD2	TRBJ2-3	CASSVEEAGGPLDTQYF	TGTGCCAGCAGCGTAGAGGAAGCGGGAGGGCCTTTAGATACGCAGTATTTT
TRBV5-1	NA	NA	TRBJ2-1	CASSLAPSSNEQFF	TGCGCCAGCAGCTTGGCCCCGAGTAGCAATGAGCAGTTCTTC
TRBV5-1	NA	TRBD1	TRBJ2-5	CASSSLYGQGKTETQYF	TGCGCCAGCAGCTCCCTTTACGGACAGGGAAAGACAGAGACCCAGTACTTC
TRBV2	few	TRBD1	TRBJ1-5	CASSSTTGVWSDQPQHF	TGTGCCAGCAGTTCGACGACAGGGGTATGGAGTGATCAGCCCCAGCATTTT
TRBV19	NA	TRBD1	TRBJ2-7	CASSILGQGNYEQYF	TGTGCCAGTAGTATCCTCGGACAGGGCAACTACGAGCAGTACTTC
TRBV7-9	few	NA	TRBJ2-5	CASSFLQETQYF	TGTGCCAGCAGCTTTCTCCAAGAGACCCAGTACTTC
TRBV5-1	NA	TRBD1	TRBJ2-1	CASSLTGQYNEQFF	TGCGCCAGCAGCTTGACGGGACAGTACAATGAGCAGTTCTTC
TRBV9	few	NA	TRBJ1-1	CASSVAVNTEAFF	TGTGCCAGCAGCGTAGCAGTGAACACTGAAGCTTTCTTT